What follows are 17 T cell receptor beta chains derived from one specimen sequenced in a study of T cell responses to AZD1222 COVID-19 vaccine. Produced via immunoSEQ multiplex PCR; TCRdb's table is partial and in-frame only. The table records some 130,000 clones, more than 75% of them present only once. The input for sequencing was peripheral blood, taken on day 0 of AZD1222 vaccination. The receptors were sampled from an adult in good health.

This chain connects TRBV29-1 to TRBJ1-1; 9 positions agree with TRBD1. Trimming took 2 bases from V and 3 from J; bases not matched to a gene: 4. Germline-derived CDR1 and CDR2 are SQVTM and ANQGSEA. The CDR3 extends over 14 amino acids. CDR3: CSVENRGLHTEAFF. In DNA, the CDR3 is TGCAGCGTTGAAAACAGGGGGCTTCACACTGAAGCTTTCTTT.

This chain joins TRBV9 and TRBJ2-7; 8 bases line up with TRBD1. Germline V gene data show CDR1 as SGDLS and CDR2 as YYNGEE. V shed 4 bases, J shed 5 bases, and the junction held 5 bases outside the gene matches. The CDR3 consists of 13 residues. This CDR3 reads CASSRTGRNEQYF. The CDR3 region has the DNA TGTGCCAGCAGCAGGACAGGGCGGAACGAGCAGTACTTC.

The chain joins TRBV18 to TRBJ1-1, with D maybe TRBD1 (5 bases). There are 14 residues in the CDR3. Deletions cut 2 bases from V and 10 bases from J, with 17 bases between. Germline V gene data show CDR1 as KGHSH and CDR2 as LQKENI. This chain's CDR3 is CASSPFEGSVGAFF. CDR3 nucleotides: TGTGCCAGCTCACCATTTGAGGGGAGCGTTGGAGCTTTCTTT.

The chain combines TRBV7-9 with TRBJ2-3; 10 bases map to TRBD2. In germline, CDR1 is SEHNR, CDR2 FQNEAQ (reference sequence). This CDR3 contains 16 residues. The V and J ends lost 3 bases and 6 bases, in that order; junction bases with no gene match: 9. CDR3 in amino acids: CASSFPSGGVGDTQYF. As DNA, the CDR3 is TGTGCCAGCAGCTTTCCTAGCGGGGGAGTTGGGGATACGCAGTATTTT.

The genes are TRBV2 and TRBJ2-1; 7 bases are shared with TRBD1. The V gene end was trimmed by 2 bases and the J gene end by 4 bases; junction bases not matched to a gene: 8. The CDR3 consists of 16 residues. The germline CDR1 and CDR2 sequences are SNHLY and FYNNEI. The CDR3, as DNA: TGTGCCAGCAGTGAACAACGAACGGACAGGTACAATGAGCAGTTCTTC. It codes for CASSEQRTDRYNEQFF.

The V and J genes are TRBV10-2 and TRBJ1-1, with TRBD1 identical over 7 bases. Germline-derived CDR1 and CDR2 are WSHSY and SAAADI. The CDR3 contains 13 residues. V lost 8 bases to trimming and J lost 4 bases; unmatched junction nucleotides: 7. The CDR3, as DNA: TGCGCCAGCGACCCAGGGGGAGTCACTGAAGCTTTCTTT. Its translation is CASDPGGVTEAFF.

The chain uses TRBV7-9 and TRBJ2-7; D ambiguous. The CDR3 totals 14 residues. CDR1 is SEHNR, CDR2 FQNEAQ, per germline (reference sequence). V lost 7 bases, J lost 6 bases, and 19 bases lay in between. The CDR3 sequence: CASNSFGLFSEQYF. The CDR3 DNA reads TGTGCCAGCAACTCCTTTGGGCTTTTCAGCGAGCAGTACTTC. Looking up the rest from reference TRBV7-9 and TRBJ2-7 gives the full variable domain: DTGVSQNPRHKITKRGQNVTFRCDPISEHNRLYWYRQTLGQGPEFLTYFQNEAQLEKSRLLSDRFSAERPKGSFSTLEIQRTEQGDSAMYLCASNSFGLFSEQYFGPGTRLTVT.

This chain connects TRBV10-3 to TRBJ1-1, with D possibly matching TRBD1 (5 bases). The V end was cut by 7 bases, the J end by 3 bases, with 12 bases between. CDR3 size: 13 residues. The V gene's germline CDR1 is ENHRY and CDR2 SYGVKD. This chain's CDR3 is CAINGKGDTEAFF. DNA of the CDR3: TGTGCCATCAACGGCAAAGGGGACACTGAAGCTTTCTTT.

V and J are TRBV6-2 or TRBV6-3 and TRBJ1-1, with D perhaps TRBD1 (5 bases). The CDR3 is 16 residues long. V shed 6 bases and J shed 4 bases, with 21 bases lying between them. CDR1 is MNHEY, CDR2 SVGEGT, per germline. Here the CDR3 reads CASSDPGPRGSTEAFF. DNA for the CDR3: TGTGCCAGCAGCGACCCCGGACCCCGGGGCAGCACTGAAGCTTTCTTT.

The CDR3 DNA follows: TGTGCCAGCAGCTTGGGCGCAGGAGCTAACTATGGCTACACCTTC. This translates into CASSLGAGANYGYTF. This chain links TRBV5-6 with TRBJ1-2, with D uncertain. V was pared by 0 bases and J by 0 bases, with 9 bases between. CDR3 length equals 15 residues. The germline V gene encodes CDR1 SGHDT and CDR2 YYEEEE.

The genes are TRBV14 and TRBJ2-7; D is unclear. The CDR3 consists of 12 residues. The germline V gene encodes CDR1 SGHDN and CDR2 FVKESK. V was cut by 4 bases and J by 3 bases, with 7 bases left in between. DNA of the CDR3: TGTGCCAGCAGCCGTTCAATCTACGAGCAGTACTTC. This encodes CASSRSIYEQYF.

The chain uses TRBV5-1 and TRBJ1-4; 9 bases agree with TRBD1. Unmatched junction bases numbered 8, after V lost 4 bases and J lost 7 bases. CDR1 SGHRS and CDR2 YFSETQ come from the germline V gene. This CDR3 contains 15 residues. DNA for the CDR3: TGCGCCAGCAGCGTTACGACAGGGGGGAGTGAAAAACTGTTTTTT. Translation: CASSVTTGGSEKLFF.

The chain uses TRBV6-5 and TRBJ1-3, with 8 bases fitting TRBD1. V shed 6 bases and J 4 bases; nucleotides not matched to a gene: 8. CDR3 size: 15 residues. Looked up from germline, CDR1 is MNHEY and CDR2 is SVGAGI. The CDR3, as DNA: TGTGCCAGCAGGCACGGGACAGGTGAAGGAAACACCATATATTTT. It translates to CASRHGTGEGNTIYF.

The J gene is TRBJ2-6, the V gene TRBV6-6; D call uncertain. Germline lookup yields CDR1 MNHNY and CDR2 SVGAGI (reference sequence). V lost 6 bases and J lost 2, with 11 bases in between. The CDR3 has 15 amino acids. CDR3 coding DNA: TGTGCCAGCAGAGGTACATCAACTGGGGCCAACGTCCTGACTTTC. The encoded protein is CASRGTSTGANVLTF.

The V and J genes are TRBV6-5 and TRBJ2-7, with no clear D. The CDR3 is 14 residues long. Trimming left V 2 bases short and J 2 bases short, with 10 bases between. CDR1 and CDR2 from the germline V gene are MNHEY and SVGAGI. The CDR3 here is CASSYGVMAYEQYF. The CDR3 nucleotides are TGTGCCAGCAGTTACGGGGTCATGGCCTACGAGCAGTACTTC.

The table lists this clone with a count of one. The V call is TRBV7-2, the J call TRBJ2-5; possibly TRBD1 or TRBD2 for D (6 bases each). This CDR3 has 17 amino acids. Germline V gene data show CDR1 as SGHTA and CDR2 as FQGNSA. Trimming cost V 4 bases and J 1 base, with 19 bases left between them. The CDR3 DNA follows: TGTGCCAGCAGCTCCATCCTACCCGGGGGCTTCCAAGAGACCCAGTACTTC. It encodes CASSSILPGGFQETQYF.

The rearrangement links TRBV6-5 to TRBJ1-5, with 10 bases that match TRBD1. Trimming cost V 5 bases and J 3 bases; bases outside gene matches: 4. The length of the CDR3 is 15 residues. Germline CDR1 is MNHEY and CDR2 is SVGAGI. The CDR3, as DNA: TGTGCCAGCAGTCTCGGACAGGGGGTCAATCAGCCCCAGCATTTT. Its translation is CASSLGQGVNQPQHF.